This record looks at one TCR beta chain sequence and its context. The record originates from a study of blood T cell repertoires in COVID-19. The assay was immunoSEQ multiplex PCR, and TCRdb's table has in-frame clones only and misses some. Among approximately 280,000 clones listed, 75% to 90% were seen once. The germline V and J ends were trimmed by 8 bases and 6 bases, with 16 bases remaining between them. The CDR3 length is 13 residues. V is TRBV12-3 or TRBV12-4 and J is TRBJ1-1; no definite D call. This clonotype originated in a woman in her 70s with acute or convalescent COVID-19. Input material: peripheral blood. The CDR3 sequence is CASRTTAVAEAFF. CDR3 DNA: TGTGCCAGCCGAACTACGGCGGTCGCTGAAGCTTTCTTT.